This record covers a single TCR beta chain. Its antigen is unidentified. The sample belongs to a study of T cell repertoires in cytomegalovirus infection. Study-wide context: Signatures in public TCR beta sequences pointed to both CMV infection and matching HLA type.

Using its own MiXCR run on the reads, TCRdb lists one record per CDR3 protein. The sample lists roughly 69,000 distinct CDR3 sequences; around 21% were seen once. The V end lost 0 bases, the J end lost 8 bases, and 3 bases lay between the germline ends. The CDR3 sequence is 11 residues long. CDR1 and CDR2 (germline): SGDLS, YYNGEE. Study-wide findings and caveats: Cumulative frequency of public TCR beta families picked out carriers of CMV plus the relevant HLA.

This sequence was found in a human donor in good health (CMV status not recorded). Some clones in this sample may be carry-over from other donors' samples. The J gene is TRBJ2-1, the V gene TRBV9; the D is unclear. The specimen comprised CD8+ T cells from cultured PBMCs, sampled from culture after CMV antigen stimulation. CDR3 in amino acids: CASSVADEQFF. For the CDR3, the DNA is TGTGCCAGCAGCGTAGCTGATGAGCAGTTCTTC.